The 27 T cell receptor beta chains below all came from one sample that was sequenced in a study of T cell repertoires in cytomegalovirus infection. TCRdb called the reads again in MiXCR, with one record for every CDR3 protein. The sample lists roughly 180,000 distinct CDR3 sequences, less than 25% occurring once. The antigens these receptors bind are not known. Specimen: CD8+ T cells from cultured PBMCs, collected from culture after CMV antigen stimulation. The receptors were gathered from a human donor in good health (CMV status not recorded). Some clones in this sample may be carry-over from other donors' samples.

The chain recombines TRBV4-1 with TRBJ1-6; unclear D gene. The CDR3 sequence is 16 residues long. CDR1 MGHRA and CDR2 YSYEKL come from the germline V gene. The V and J ends lost 1 base and 4 bases respectively, with 11 bases between them. The CDR3 region has the DNA TGCGCCAGCAGCCAAGGCGAAATAGAGTATAATTCACCCCTCCACTTT. Amino acids: CASSQGEIEYNSPLHF.

The V call is TRBV27, the J call TRBJ2-1; D perhaps matches TRBD2 (5 bases). V was clipped by 2 bases and J by 5 bases, with 13 bases between them. The CDR3 is made up of 15 amino acids. Per germline, CDR1 MNHEY and CDR2 SMNVEV (reference sequence). The CDR3 region is CASSLKRSAHNEQFF. The CDR3 DNA follows: TGTGCCAGCAGTTTAAAGCGGTCGGCCCACAATGAGCAGTTCTTC.

The chain couples TRBV7-2 to TRBJ1-1; D is possibly TRBD1 (6 bases). V was clipped by 5 bases and J by 0 bases, with 10 bases between them. CDR1 and CDR2 from the germline V gene are SGHTA and FQGNSA. CDR3 length equals 14 residues. The CDR3: CASSQQGMNTEAFF. CDR3 DNA: TGTGCCAGCAGCCAACAGGGCATGAACACTGAAGCTTTCTTT.

On this clonotype: One end of the junction does not line up with germline, which may come from a read error. This chain uses TRBV12-3 or TRBV12-4 with TRBJ1-2; 7 nucleotides agree with TRBD1. The CDR3 is 18 amino acids. The DNA of the CDR3 is TGTGCCAGCAGTTTAGTCCTTTCCCGGGACAGCCTTAACGATGGCTACACCTTC. Encoded protein: CASSLVLSRDSLNDGYTF.

The genes are TRBV7-6 and TRBJ2-1; TRBD2 aligns across 11 bases. CDR1 and CDR2 (germline): SGHVS, FNYEAQ. The V and J ends lost 2 bases and 4 bases, in that order; junction bases with no gene match: 7. The CDR3 is made up of 17 amino acids. This chain's CDR3 is CASSLFFTSGGYNEQFF. The DNA for the CDR3 is TGTGCCAGCAGCTTATTTTTTACTAGCGGGGGTTACAATGAGCAGTTCTTC.

The chain links TRBV6-1 to TRBJ1-2; D may be TRBD1 (6 bases). Germline CDR1 and CDR2: MNHNS and SASEGT. V was trimmed by 6 bases and J by 6 bases, leaving 17 bases between them. The CDR3 has 14 residues. The CDR3 DNA follows: TGTGCCAGCAGCCTACAGGGCGGCGGAGATGGCTACACCTTC. Encoded protein: CASSLQGGGDGYTF.

J is TRBJ1-2 and V is TRBV7-2; D is uncertain. The V gene's germline CDR1 is SGHTA and CDR2 FQGNSA. This CDR3 has 14 amino acids. The V and J ends lost 1 base and 4 bases respectively, with 10 bases between them. The CDR3 nucleotides read TGTGCCAGCAGCTTAGAACCCTCCGCCTATGGCTACACCTTC. Protein sequence: CASSLEPSAYGYTF. Variable domain in full (rest from reference TRBV7-2 and TRBJ1-2): GAGVSQSPSNKVTEKGKDVELRCDPISGHTALYWYRQSLGQGLEFLIYFQGNSAPDKSGLPSDRFSAERTGGSVSTLTIQRTQQEDSAVYLCASSLEPSAYGYTFGSGTRLTVV.

The J gene is TRBJ1-1, the V gene TRBV29-1; possibly TRBD1 for D (5 bases). The germline gives CDR1 SQVTM, CDR2 ANQGSEA. CDR3 size: 13 residues. Trimming took 3 bases from V and 6 from J, leaving 14 bases between them. The CDR3 reads CSVEDGATAEAFF. The CDR3 bases are TGCAGCGTTGAGGATGGGGCGACTGCTGAAGCTTTCTTT. The complete variable domain, with remaining parts taken from reference TRBV29-1 and TRBJ1-1, reads SAVISQKPSRDICQRGTSLTIQCQVDSQVTMMFWYRQQPGQSLTLIATANQGSEATYESGFVIDKFPISRPNLTFSTLTVSNMSPEDSSIYLCSVEDGATAEAFFGQGTRLTVV.

For this clonotype: Here the CDR3 omits its conserved ending phenylalanine or tryptophan, so a read error is the likely source. The J gene is TRBJ1-2, the V gene TRBV28; the match to TRBD1 covers 11 bases. Germline V CDR1 and CDR2: MDHEN, SYDVKM. This CDR3 spans 19 amino acids. Trimming removed 2 bases from V and 2 bases from J; junction bases left unmatched: 13. The CDR3 DNA reads as TGTGCCAGCAGTTTACTTGGGACAGGGGGAATTTTAAGAAACTATGGCTACACCATC. Protein: CASSLLGTGGILRNYGYTI.

The sample holds a few counts of this clonotype. The gene calls are TRBV27 and TRBJ1-2; D unclear. Between the trimmed V and J ends, which lost 5 bases and 6 bases, there was a span of 10 bases. Germline CDR1 and CDR2: MNHEY and SMNVEV (reference sequence). The CDR3 has 12 residues. The CDR3 bases are TGTGCCAGCAGTGGAGGTGGGAATGGCTACACCTTC. Its protein is CASSGGGNGYTF.

The chain has TRBV7-9 and TRBJ2-5, with 10 positions matching TRBD1. Unmatched junction bases numbered 8, after V lost 5 bases and J lost 2 bases. Germline lookup yields CDR1 SEHNR and CDR2 FQNEAQ (reference sequence). This CDR3 spans 16 amino acids. The CDR3, as DNA: TGTGCCAGCAGCGCCCGGGACAGGGGATGGCAAGAGACCCAGTACTTC. Protein: CASSARDRGWQETQYF.

The V and J genes are TRBV7-6 and TRBJ2-3; 11 bases are shared with TRBD2. V lost 3 bases, J lost 1 base, and 6 bases stayed unmatched. Germline-derived CDR1 and CDR2 are SGHVS and FNYEAQ. The CDR3 is 17 amino acids. The CDR3 sequence is CASSFRALAGGTDTQYF. CDR3 bases: TGTGCCAGCAGCTTTAGGGCACTAGCGGGGGGCACAGATACGCAGTATTTT.

This clonotype was recorded at least ten times. The gene calls are TRBV12-3 or TRBV12-4 and TRBJ1-2, with D hard to call. The CDR3 spans 12 residues. Trimming cost V 2 bases and J 6 bases, with 7 bases left between them. CDR3 sequence: CASSLTFDGYTF. The CDR3 DNA follows: TGTGCCAGCAGTTTAACGTTCGATGGCTACACCTTC.

This clonotype was counted between two and nine times. This chain links TRBV7-2 with TRBJ1-2; possibly TRBD1 for D (5 bases). The CDR3 length is 15 residues. Between the trimmed V and J ends, which lost 0 bases and 2 bases, there was a span of 10 bases. Germline CDR1 reads SGHTA; CDR2 reads FQGNSA. The DNA for the CDR3 is TGTGCCAGCAGCTTAGCGCCGGCAGGGAACTATGGCTACACCTTC. Protein product: CASSLAPAGNYGYTF.

This clonotype was counted only a few times. The chain joins TRBV6-2 or TRBV6-3 to TRBJ1-5; possibly TRBD1 for D (5 bases). The germline V and J ends were trimmed by 4 bases and 3 bases, with 10 bases remaining between them. Per germline, CDR1 MNHEY and CDR2 SVGEGT. The CDR3 loop spans 14 amino acids. CDR3 nucleotides: TGTGCCAGCAGTTTTGACAGCCCCAATCAGCCCCAGCATTTT. Encoded protein: CASSFDSPNQPQHF.

This clonotype was picked up a small number of times. This rearrangement joins TRBV5-1 to TRBJ2-7; 7 bases are a match to TRBD2. V shed 0 bases, J shed 2 bases, and the junction held 8 bases outside the gene matches. CDR3 length: 16 residues. Per germline, CDR1 SGHRS and CDR2 YFSETQ. The CDR3 is CASSLEGGDYAYEQYF. In DNA form, the CDR3 reads TGCGCCAGCAGCTTGGAGGGAGGGGATTATGCCTACGAGCAGTACTTC.

This sequence joins TRBV6-1 and TRBJ2-1, with D perhaps TRBD2 (7 bases). The CDR3 extends over 14 amino acids. Per the germline V gene, CDR1 is MNHNS and CDR2 is SASEGT. The V end was cut by 3 bases, the J end by 7 bases, with 13 bases between. CDR3 sequence reads: CASSDRGAQNEQFF. In DNA, the CDR3 is TGTGCCAGCAGTGACCGGGGGGCGCAGAATGAGCAGTTCTTC.

This clonotype was recorded a few times. The rearrangement joins TRBV7-2 to TRBJ2-6; D call uncertain. V shed 4 bases and J shed 2 bases, with 12 bases lying between them. The CDR3 length is 16 residues. Germline values: CDR1 SGHTA, CDR2 FQGNSA. CDR3 region: CASSSVDGAGANVLTF. CDR3 DNA: TGTGCCAGCAGCTCAGTTGACGGCGCTGGGGCCAACGTCCTGACTTTC.

The CDR3 DNA is TGTGCCAGCAGTGGCGGGACAGCCCTCTATGGCTACACCTTC. This sequence encodes CASSGGTALYGYTF. This chain joins TRBV27 and TRBJ1-2; TRBD1 matches 7 bases. This CDR3 region has 14 residues. V was clipped by 5 bases and J by 4 bases; unmatched bases: 7. The germline CDR1 and CDR2 sequences are MNHEY and SMNVEV (reference sequence).

The V and J genes are TRBV7-6 and TRBJ1-6, with D hard to call. The CDR3 is made up of 14 amino acids. V shed 4 bases and J shed 6 bases, with 10 bases lying between them. Germline CDR1 reads SGHVS; CDR2 reads FNYEAQ. The CDR3 sequence is CASSSPGPNSPLHF. In DNA form, the CDR3 reads TGTGCCAGCAGCTCCCCGGGTCCTAATTCACCCCTCCACTTT. Based on the CDR3 plus reference TRBV7-6 and TRBJ1-6, the full variable domain is GAGVSQSPRYKVTKRGQDVALRCDPISGHVSLYWYRQALGQGPEFLTYFNYEAQQDKSGLPNDRFSAERPEGSISTLTIQRTEQRDSAMYRCASSSPGPNSPLHFGNGTRLTVT.

This chain connects TRBV6-8 to TRBJ2-5; possibly TRBD1 for D (5 bases). The CDR3 loop spans 14 amino acids. Germline CDR1 is MNHGY and CDR2 is SAAAGT. The ends were cut back, 6 bases at V and 1 base at J, with 12 bases in the middle. The CDR3 reads CASSSKGIQETQYF. The CDR3 DNA reads TGTGCCAGCAGCAGTAAGGGGATCCAAGAGACCCAGTACTTC.

This clonotype has only one observation. The V gene is TRBV7-9, the J gene TRBJ2-1; a possible D gene is TRBD1 (5 bases). Between the trimmed V and J ends, which lost 1 base and 12 bases, there was a span of 7 bases. The CDR3 contains 11 residues. Looked up from germline, CDR1 is SEHNR and CDR2 is FQNEAQ (reference sequence). CDR3 sequence (DNA): TGTGCCAGCAGCTTAGGGACACCGCAGTTCTTC. Protein sequence: CASSLGTPQFF.

V usage is TRBV6-5 and J usage is TRBJ2-3, with 8 bases aligning to TRBD2. Germline V CDR1 and CDR2: MNHEY, SVGAGI. V shed 2 bases and J 2 bases; nucleotides not matched to a gene: 6. The CDR3 has 16 residues. CDR3 coding DNA: TGTGCCAGCAGTTACCGGGGACTAGAACTCACAGATACGCAGTATTTT. As protein: CASSYRGLELTDTQYF.

The gene calls are TRBV20-1 and TRBJ1-4; D gene unclear. The V end lost 3 bases, the J end lost 8 bases, and 13 bases lay between the germline ends. The CDR3 loop spans 13 amino acids. Germline CDR1 reads DFQATT; CDR2 reads SNEGSKA (reference sequence). CDR3 amino acids: CSASTFVEEKLFF. CDR3 in DNA: TGCAGTGCTAGTACTTTCGTGGAAGAAAAACTGTTTTTT.

This clonotype has just one count. Since a much larger clone is just one base distant, this may be a read error. The CDR3: CASSYVNTEAFF. The CDR3, as DNA: TGTGCCAGCAGTTACGTGAACACTGAAGCTTTCTTT. The chain couples TRBV6-2 or TRBV6-3 to TRBJ1-1, with D hard to call. The CDR3 is 12 residues long. CDR1 is MNHEY and CDR2 is SVGEGT in the germline V gene. Trimming shortened V by 2 bases and J by 0 bases, and 1 base separated the two germline ends.

This clonotype was detected only a few times. CDR3 bases: TGTGCCAGCAGGGACAAACAGGGTATCCCCTACAATGAGCAGTTCTTC. Residues: CASRDKQGIPYNEQFF. V gene TRBV27 combines with J gene TRBJ2-1; possible D gene TRBD1, 6 bases. V gave up 6 bases and J gave up 2 bases, with 17 bases separating them. Looked up from germline, CDR1 is MNHEY and CDR2 is SMNVEV (reference sequence). The CDR3 covers 16 residues.

Here the CDR3 reads CASSQDHMGITDTQYF. Here the CDR3 DNA reads TGTGCCAGCAGCCAAGATCATATGGGGATAACAGATACGCAGTATTTT. This chain uses TRBV14 with TRBJ2-3, with D uncertain. Trimming pared 0 bases from V and 3 bases from J, leaving 13 bases between. The CDR3 length is 16 residues. The germline V gene has CDR1 SGHDN and CDR2 FVKESK.